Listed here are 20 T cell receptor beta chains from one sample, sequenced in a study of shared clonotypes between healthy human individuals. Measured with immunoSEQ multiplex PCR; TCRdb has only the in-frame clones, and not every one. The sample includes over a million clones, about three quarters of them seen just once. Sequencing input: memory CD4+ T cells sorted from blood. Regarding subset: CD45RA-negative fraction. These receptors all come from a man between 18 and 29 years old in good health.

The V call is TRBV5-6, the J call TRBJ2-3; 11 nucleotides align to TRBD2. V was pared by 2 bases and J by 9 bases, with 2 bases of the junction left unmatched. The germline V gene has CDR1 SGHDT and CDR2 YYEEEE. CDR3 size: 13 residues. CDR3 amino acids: CASSLGTSGTQYF. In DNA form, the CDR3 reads TGTGCCAGCAGCTTAGGGACTAGCGGAACGCAGTATTTT. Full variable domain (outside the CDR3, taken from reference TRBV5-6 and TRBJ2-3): DAGVTQSPTHLIKTRGQQVTLRCSPKSGHDTVSWYQQALGQGPQFIFQYYEEEERQRGNFPDRFSGHQFPNYSSELNVNALLLGDSALYLCASSLGTSGTQYFGPGTRLTVL.

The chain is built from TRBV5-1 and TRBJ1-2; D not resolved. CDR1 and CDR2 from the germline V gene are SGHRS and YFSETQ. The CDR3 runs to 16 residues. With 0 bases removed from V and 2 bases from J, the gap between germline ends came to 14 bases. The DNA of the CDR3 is TGCGCCAGCAGCTTGGAGGTCTCCAGATGGAACTATGGCTACACCTTC. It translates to CASSLEVSRWNYGYTF.

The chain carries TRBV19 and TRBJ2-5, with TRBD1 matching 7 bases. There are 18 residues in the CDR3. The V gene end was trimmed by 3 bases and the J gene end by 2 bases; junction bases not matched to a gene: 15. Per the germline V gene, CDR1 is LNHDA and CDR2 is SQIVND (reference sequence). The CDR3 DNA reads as TGTGCCAGTAGTATTTACGCCGGGGCAGGGGGACGGCAAGAGACCCAGTACTTC. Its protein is CASSIYAGAGGRQETQYF. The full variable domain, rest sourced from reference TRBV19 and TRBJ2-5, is DGGITQSPKYLFRKEGQNVTLSCEQNLNHDAMYWYRQDPGQGLRLIYYSQIVNDFQKGDIAEGYSVSREKKESFPLTVTSAQKNPTAFYLCASSIYAGAGGRQETQYFGPGTRLLVL.

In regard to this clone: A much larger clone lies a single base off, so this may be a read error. The DNA for the CDR3 is TGTGCCAGCAGCTCAGAGAACACTGAAGCTTTCTTT. This gives the protein CASSSENTEAFF. V gene TRBV2 combines with J gene TRBJ1-1, with D unclear. The CDR3 has 12 residues. Trimming removed 6 bases at V and 1 base at J, with 6 bases between. Germline V gene lookup returns CDR1 SNHLY and CDR2 FYNNEI.

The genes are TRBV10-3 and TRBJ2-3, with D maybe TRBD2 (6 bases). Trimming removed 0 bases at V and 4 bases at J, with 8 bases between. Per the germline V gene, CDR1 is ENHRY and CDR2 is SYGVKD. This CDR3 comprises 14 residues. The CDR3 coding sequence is TGTGCCATCAGTGAGTCGTCGGGAGCAGATACGCAGTATTTT. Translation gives CAISESSGADTQYF.

The CDR3 protein is CASSFVRSNYEQYF. DNA of the CDR3: TGTGCCAGCAGCTTTGTACGGAGCAACTACGAGCAGTACTTC. The V gene is TRBV11-2, the J gene TRBJ2-7; no firm D call. This CDR3 has 14 amino acids. The V and J ends lost 3 bases and 3 bases respectively, with 12 bases between them. Germline CDR1 SGHAT, CDR2 FQNNGV.

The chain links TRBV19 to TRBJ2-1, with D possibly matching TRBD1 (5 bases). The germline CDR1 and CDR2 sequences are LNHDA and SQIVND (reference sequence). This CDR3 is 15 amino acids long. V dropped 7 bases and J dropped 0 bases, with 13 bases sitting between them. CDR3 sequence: CASKKGHPSYNEQFF. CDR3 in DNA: TGTGCCAGTAAAAAGGGGCACCCCTCCTACAATGAGCAGTTCTTC.

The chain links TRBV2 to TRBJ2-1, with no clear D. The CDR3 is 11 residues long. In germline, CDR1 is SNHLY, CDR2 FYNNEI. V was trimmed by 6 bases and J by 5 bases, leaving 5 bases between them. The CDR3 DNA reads TGTGCCAGCAGCTTTCACAATGAGCAGTTCTTC. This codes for CASSFHNEQFF.

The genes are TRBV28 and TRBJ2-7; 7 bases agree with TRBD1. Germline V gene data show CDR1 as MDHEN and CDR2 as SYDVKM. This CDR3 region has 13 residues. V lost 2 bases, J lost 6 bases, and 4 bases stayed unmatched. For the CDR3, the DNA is TGTGCCAGCAGTTTAGTACAGGGGACCGAGCAGTACTTC. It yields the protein CASSLVQGTEQYF.

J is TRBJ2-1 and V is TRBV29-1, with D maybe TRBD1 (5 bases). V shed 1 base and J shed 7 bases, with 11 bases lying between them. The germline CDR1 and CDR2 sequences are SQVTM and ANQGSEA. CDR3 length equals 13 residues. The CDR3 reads CSVEGTSGNEQFF. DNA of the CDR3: TGCAGCGTTGAAGGGACATCGGGTAATGAGCAGTTCTTC.

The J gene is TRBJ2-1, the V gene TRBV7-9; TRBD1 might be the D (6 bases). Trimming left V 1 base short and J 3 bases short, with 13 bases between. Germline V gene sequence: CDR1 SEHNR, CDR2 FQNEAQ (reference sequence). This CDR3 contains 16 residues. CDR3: CASSLGGRGHYNEQFF. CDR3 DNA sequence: TGTGCCAGCAGCTTAGGAGGCAGGGGACACTACAATGAGCAGTTCTTC.

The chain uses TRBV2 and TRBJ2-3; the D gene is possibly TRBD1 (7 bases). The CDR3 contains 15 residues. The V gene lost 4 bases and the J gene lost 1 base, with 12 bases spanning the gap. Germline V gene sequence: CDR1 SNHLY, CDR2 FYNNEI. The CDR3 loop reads CASSGQGGGTDTQYF. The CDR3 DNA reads TGTGCCAGCAGTGGACAGGGCGGGGGCACAGATACGCAGTATTTT.

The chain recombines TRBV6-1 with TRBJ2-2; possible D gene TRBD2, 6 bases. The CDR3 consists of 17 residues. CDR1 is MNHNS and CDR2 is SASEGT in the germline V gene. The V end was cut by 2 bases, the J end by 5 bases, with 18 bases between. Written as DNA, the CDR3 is TGTGCCAGCAGTGAATATGGCACCCCTGCGGGGACCGGGGAGCTGTTTTTT. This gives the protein CASSEYGTPAGTGELFF.

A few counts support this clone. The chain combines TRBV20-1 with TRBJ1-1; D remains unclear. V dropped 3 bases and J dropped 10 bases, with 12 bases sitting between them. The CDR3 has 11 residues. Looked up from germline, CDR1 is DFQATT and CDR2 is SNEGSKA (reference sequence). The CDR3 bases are TGCAGTGCTAGCCGGGAAAGAGGAGCTTTCTTT. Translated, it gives CSASRERGAFF.

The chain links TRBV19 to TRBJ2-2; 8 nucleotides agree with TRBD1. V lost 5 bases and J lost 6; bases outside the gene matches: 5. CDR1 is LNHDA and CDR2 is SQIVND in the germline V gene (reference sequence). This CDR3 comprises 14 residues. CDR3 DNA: TGTGCCAGTAGTCTACAGGGGGTCGCCGGGGAGCTGTTTTTT. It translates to CASSLQGVAGELFF.

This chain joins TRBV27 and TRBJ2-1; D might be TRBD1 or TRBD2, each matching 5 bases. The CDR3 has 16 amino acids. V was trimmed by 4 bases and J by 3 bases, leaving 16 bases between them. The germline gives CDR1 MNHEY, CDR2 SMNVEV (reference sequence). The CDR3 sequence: CASSSPRGANYNEQFF. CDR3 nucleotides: TGTGCCAGCAGTTCCCCTAGAGGGGCTAACTACAATGAGCAGTTCTTC.

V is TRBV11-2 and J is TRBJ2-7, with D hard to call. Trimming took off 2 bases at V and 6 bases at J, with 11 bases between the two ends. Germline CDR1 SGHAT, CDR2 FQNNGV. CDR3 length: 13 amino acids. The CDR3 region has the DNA TGTGCCAGCAGCTTATCCGGCCCCAGCGAGCAGTACTTC. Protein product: CASSLSGPSEQYF.

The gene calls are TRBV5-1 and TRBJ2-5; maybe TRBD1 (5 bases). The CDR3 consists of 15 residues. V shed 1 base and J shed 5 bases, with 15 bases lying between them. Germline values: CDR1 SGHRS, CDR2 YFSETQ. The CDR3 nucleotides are TGCGCCAGCAGCTTGAGTACAGGCACGGGTGAGACCCAGTACTTC. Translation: CASSLSTGTGETQYF. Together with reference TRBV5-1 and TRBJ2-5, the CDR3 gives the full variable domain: KAGVTQTPRYLIKTRGQQVTLSCSPISGHRSVSWYQQTPGQGLQFLFEYFSETQRNKGNFPGRFSGRQFSNSRSEMNVSTLELGDSALYLCASSLSTGTGETQYFGPGTRLLVL.

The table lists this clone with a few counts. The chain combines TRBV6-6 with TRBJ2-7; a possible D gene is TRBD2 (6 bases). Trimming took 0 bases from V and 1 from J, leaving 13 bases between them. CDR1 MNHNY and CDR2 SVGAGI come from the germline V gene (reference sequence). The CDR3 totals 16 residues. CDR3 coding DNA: TGTGCCAGCAGTTACTCCAGGGAGGACCGATCCTACGAGCAGTACTTC. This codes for CASSYSREDRSYEQYF.

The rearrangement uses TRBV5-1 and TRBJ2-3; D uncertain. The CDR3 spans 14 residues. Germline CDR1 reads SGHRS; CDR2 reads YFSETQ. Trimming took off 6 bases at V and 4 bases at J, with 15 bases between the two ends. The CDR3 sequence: CASTLSASSDTQYF. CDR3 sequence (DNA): TGCGCCAGCACCCTATCGGCTTCCTCAGATACGCAGTATTTT.